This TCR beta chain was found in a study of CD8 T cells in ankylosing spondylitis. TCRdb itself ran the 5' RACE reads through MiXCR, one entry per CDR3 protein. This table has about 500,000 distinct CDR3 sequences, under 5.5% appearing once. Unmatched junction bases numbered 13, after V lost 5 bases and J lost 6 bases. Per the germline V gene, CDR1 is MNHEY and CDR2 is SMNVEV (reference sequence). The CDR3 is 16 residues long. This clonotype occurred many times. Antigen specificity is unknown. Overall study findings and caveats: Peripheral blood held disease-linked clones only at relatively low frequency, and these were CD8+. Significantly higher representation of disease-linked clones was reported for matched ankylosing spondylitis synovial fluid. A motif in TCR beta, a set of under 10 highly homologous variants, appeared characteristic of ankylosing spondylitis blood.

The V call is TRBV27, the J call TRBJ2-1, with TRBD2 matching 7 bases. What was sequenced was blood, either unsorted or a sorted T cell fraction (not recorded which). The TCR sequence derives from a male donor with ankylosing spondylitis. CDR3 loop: CASSPRGAGAGNEQFF. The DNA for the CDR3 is TGTGCCAGCAGTCCCCGTGGGGCGGGAGCGGGCAATGAGCAGTTCTTC.